This T cell receptor beta chain originates from a study of OX40 agonist ivuxolimab in advanced cancers. About the research overall: Every 2 weeks, patients received ivuxolimab intravenously, dosed at 0.01 to 10 mg/kg. Regarding the study as a whole: Expansion of clones was among the lowest in partial responders at 0.1-3.0 mg/kg. The study observed clonal expansion of CD4+ and CD8+ blood T cells by week 6 at 0.1 to 3.0 mg/kg. Normalized T-cell clonal expansion was also low in some nonresponders.

A remark on this clone: The antigen remains undetermined.

TCRdb keeps only in-frame clones here, not all; method: immunoSEQ multiplex PCR. The sample includes about 73,000 clones, more than 80% of them seen just once. This CDR3 has 14 residues. Germline V lookup: CDR1 MDHEN, CDR2 SYDVKM. V lost 3 bases, J lost 5 bases, and 4 bases stayed unmatched. The specimen was CD4+ or CD8+ T cells sorted from blood, collected in a trial of the OX40 agonist ivuxolimab. The sequence was obtained from an adult with an advanced solid tumor such as melanoma, head and neck, liver or kidney cancer. V usage is TRBV28 and J usage is TRBJ1-3; 7 nucleotides agree with TRBD1. CDR3 in amino acids: CASSFSRGRNTIYF. The CDR3 bases are TGTGCCAGCAGTTTTTCCAGGGGGAGAAACACCATATATTTT.